The 10 T cell receptor beta chains presented below share a single source sample, sequenced in a study of cytomegalovirus exposure and HLA in healthy donors. 13 Jbeta primers and 60 Vbeta primers were used for the PCR. Here immunoSEQ multiplex PCR was the method, and the copy in TCRdb shows in-frame clones only, minus some. The sample lists under 150,000 clones, 60% to 80% occurring once. The sequenced sample was PBMCs. Source of these receptors: a man younger than 30 in good health and CMV-seronegative.

V usage is TRBV5-6 and J usage is TRBJ2-3; 9 bases fit TRBD1. In germline, CDR1 is SGHDT, CDR2 YYEEEE. Germline trimming cut 0 bases from V and 4 bases from J; bases unmatched to any gene: 3. The CDR3 has 15 residues. The DNA for the CDR3 is TGTGCCAGCAGCTTGGACAGGGGGCTTGCAGATACGCAGTATTTT. It codes for CASSLDRGLADTQYF.

The J gene is TRBJ1-2, the V gene TRBV27; 9 bases agree with TRBD1. The CDR3 runs 14 residues. CDR1 and CDR2 (germline): MNHEY, SMNVEV (reference sequence). With 4 bases clipped from V and 5 bases from J, the junction kept 5 bases outside the gene matches. The CDR3 sequence: CASSSGTGIYGYTF. DNA of the CDR3: TGTGCCAGCAGTTCCGGGACAGGGATTTATGGCTACACCTTC.

This CDR3 reads CASSLPWGQNTEAFF. The DNA of the CDR3 is TGTGCCAGCAGCTTACCCTGGGGACAGAACACTGAAGCTTTCTTT. J is TRBJ1-1 and V is TRBV11-2; a possible D gene is TRBD1 (6 bases). Germline CDR1 and CDR2: SGHAT and FQNNGV. Trimming stripped 2 bases from V and 1 base from J, with 11 bases between. The CDR3 contains 15 residues.

The V and J genes are TRBV11-2 and TRBJ2-7, with 7 positions matching TRBD2. V shed 5 bases, J shed 6 bases, and the junction held 10 bases outside the gene matches. Germline V gene sequence: CDR1 SGHAT, CDR2 FQNNGV. The CDR3 is 14 residues long. In DNA form, the CDR3 reads TGTGCCAGCAGCCCCCTTGGAGGGAGGGGCGAGCAGTACTTC. Encoded protein: CASSPLGGRGEQYF.

The chain employs TRBV6-1 and TRBJ1-1; D is undetermined. Germline V gene sequence: CDR1 MNHNS, CDR2 SASEGT. The CDR3 covers 11 residues. V was pared by 5 bases and J by 2 bases, with 3 bases between. The CDR3: CASSHNTEAFF. The CDR3 DNA sequence: TGTGCCAGCAGTCATAACACTGAAGCTTTCTTT.

This sequence joins TRBV7-2 and TRBJ1-3, with D uncertain. The CDR3 consists of 14 residues. CDR1 is SGHTA, CDR2 FQGNSA, per germline. The V end was cut by 4 bases, the J end by 4 bases, with 11 bases between. As DNA, the CDR3 is TGTGCCAGCAGCTCCCATCCGGGGGGAAACACCATATATTTT. This encodes CASSSHPGGNTIYF.

CDR3 nucleotide sequence: TGTGCCATTACCCCCGGCGAGCAGTACTTC. The encoded protein is CAITPGEQYF. The V and J genes are TRBV2 and TRBJ2-7; D is undetermined. With 10 bases removed from V and 6 bases from J, the gap between germline ends came to 10 bases. CDR3 size: 10 residues. CDR1 is SNHLY, CDR2 FYNNEI, per germline.

This chain connects TRBV18 to TRBJ1-2; tentative D call: TRBD1 (5 bases). V lost 5 bases to trimming and J lost 2 bases, with 6 bases between them. Germline CDR1 KGHSH, CDR2 LQKENI. This CDR3 comprises 12 residues. DNA of the CDR3: TGTGCCAGCTCATCAGGGAACTATGGCTACACCTTC. Protein product: CASSSGNYGYTF.

The chain combines TRBV14 with TRBJ1-2; the D gene is possibly TRBD1 (5 bases). The ends were cut back, 4 bases at V and 3 bases at J, with 9 bases in the middle. The CDR3 has 13 residues. CDR1 SGHDN and CDR2 FVKESK come from the germline V gene. CDR3 nucleotide sequence: TGTGCCAGCAGCCTGGACACGTACTATGGCTACACCTTC. Protein product: CASSLDTYYGYTF.

The gene calls are TRBV5-1 and TRBJ2-1, with D possibly matching TRBD2 (5 bases). CDR1 SGHRS and CDR2 YFSETQ come from the germline V gene. V lost 3 bases and J lost 4, with 11 bases in between. The CDR3 contains 14 residues. The CDR3 bases are TGCGCCAGCAGCTCCCCTCCGGGGTACAATGAGCAGTTCTTC. It is translated as CASSSPPGYNEQFF. The full variable domain, with the rest looked up from reference TRBV5-1 and TRBJ2-1, is KAGVTQTPRYLIKTRGQQVTLSCSPISGHRSVSWYQQTPGQGLQFLFEYFSETQRNKGNFPGRFSGRQFSNSRSEMNVSTLELGDSALYLCASSSPPGYNEQFFGPGTRLTVL.